These 10 T cell receptor beta chains came from one sample sequenced in a study of tissue T cells after allogeneic stem cell transplantation. The time point here: mouse harvest day 7 after allogeneic transplant. The graft held 10^6 splenic CD5+ T cells and 10^7 T-cell-depleted bone marrow cells. Produced via immunoSEQ multiplex PCR; TCRdb's table is partial and in-frame only. This sample yields around 7,000 clones, of which roughly 50% are seen a single time; under 9.5% belongs to the top ten. Sequencing was carried out using lymph node tissue. These receptor sequences come from a female BALB/c mouse given C57BL/6 T cells with graft-versus-host disease after an allogeneic hematopoietic cell transplant.

Concerning this clone: Gene names denote mouse genes. CDR3 DNA, as far as it was read: TGTGCCAGCAGTGGGGACAGGGGTGCCACCCAGTAC. This codes for CASSGDRGATQY. The CDR3 reads in full as CASSGDRGATQYF. This rearrangement joins TRBV26 to TRBJ2-5; the match to TRBD1 covers 10 bases. The read terminates 1 residue before the CDR3 end, so the remaining end is supplied by the germline J gene. The CDR3 length is 13 residues. Losses at the gene ends were 5 bases for V and 8 bases for J; bases not matched to a gene: 4. Per the germline V gene, CDR1 is KGHPV and CDR2 is FQNQEV (reference sequence). Filled out from reference TRBV26 and TRBJ2-5, the complete variable domain reads NSKVIQTPRYLVKGQGQKAKMRCIPEKGHPVVFWYQQNKNNEFKFLINFQNQEVLQQIDMTEKRFSAECPSNSPCSLEIQSSEAGDSALYLCASSGDRGATQYFGPGTRLLVL.

This clone occurred a few times. The germline and genes are mouse ones. Read sequence stops 1 residue before the CDR3 end, and the germline J gene provides the missing end. The chain couples TRBV26 to TRBJ2-3; D possibly corresponds to TRBD1 (5 bases). The CDR3 extends over 14 amino acids. Looked up from germline, CDR1 is KGHPV and CDR2 is FQNQEV (reference sequence). V lost 5 bases and J 0 bases, leaving 9 bases between the germline ends. The CDR3 loop is CASSWTYSAETLYF. The CDR3 bases that were read are TGTGCCAGCAGTTGGACATATAGTGCAGAAACGCTGTAT.

Concerning this clone: Gene and germline names: mouse. From the germline J gene comes the end of the CDR3, since the read stops 1 residue before it. The chain employs TRBV26 and TRBJ2-3; no firm D call. V lost 6 bases to trimming and J lost 0 bases, with 7 bases between them. The CDR3 runs 13 residues. Germline V gene data show CDR1 as KGHPV and CDR2 as FQNQEV (reference sequence). This CDR3 reads CASRQNSAETLYF. The part of the CDR3 DNA that was read is TGTGCCAGCAGGCAGAATAGTGCAGAAACGCTGTAT.

This clone is labeled medium-sized. Gene and germline names: mouse. The DNA ends 1 residue before the CDR3 does, and the rest of the CDR3 is filled in from the germline J gene. The rearrangement uses TRBV5 and TRBJ1-2, with 11 nucleotides matching TRBD1. Germline loops: CDR1 LGHNA, CDR2 YNLKQL (reference sequence). Trimming took 2 bases from V and 10 from J; bases not matched to a gene: 3. The CDR3 spans 13 residues. The CDR3 sequence is CASSQPGQGVYTF. CDR3 DNA, as far as it was read: TGTGCCAGCAGCCAACCGGGACAGGGGGTCTACACC.

Regarding this clone: Germline and genes: mouse. The CDR3 end falls 1 residue outside the read, so it is completed with the germline J gene. The chain couples TRBV26 to TRBJ1-4; no definite D call. V lost 2 bases, J lost 0 bases, and 4 bases lay in between. This CDR3 contains 14 residues. Looked up from germline, CDR1 is KGHPV and CDR2 is FQNQEV (reference sequence). The CDR3 loop reads CASSLPFSNERLFF. The sequenced part of the CDR3 DNA is TGTGCCAGCAGTCTGCCATTTTCCAACGAAAGATTATTT.

About this clone: These gene names are mouse names. The read halts 1 residue ahead of the CDR3 end, with the missing end drawn from the germline J gene. The V gene is TRBV13-3, the J gene TRBJ1-1, with 8 bases aligning to TRBD1. V gave up 0 bases and J gave up 1 base; unmatched junction bases: 2. From germline, CDR1 is NNHDY and CDR2 SYVADS. The CDR3 has 15 amino acids. The covered CDR3 bases are TGTGCCAGCAGTGATGTACAGGGGGGAAACACAGAAGTCTTC. Its protein product is CASSDVQGGNTEVF. The full CDR3 protein is CASSDVQGGNTEVFF.

This clone occurred a few times. The gene symbols are mouse symbols. The missing CDR3 end, 1 residue past where the read stops, is filled in from the germline J gene. The V call is TRBV26, the J call TRBJ1-4; 7 nucleotides line up with TRBD1. Germline CDR1 KGHPV, CDR2 FQNQEV (reference sequence). CDR3 size: 15 residues. V lost 0 bases and J lost 3; bases outside the gene matches: 1. Partial CDR3 DNA: TGTGCCAGCAGTCTGTCCAGGGGGACCAACGAAAGATTATTT. Amino acid sequence: CASSLSRGTNERLF. The whole CDR3 protein reads CASSLSRGTNERLFF.

Points on this clone: Germline and genes here are mouse. The read falls 1 residue short of the CDR3 end, and the missing part is taken from the germline J gene. V gene TRBV12-2 combines with J gene TRBJ2-4, with no clear D. The CDR3 covers 14 residues. The ends were cut back, 0 bases at V and 0 bases at J, with 6 bases in the middle. Germline assignment: CDR1 SGHLS and CDR2 HYDKME. The sequenced CDR3 bases are TGTGCCAGCTCTCTCGAGGCTAGTCAAAACACCTTGTAC. Translation: CASSLEASQNTLY. From start to end, the CDR3 is CASSLEASQNTLYF. Together with reference TRBV12-2 and TRBJ2-4, the CDR3 gives the full variable domain: NSGVVQSPRYIIKGKGERSILKCIPISGHLSVAWYQQTQGQELKFFIQHYDKMERDKGNLPSRFSVQQFDDYHSEMNMSALELEDSAVYFCASSLEASQNTLYFGAGTRLSVL.

A note on this clone: Mouse gene names and germline throughout. The read falls 1 residue short of the CDR3 end, and the missing part is taken from the germline J gene. V gene TRBV15 combines with J gene TRBJ2-1, with D possibly being TRBD2 (6 bases). V lost 3 bases to trimming and J lost 3 bases, with 9 bases between them. CDR1 and CDR2 from the germline V gene are SGHND and FRSKSL. The CDR3 has 14 residues. The CDR3 loop is CASSLAGVYAEQFF. CDR3 DNA, as far as it was read: TGTGCCAGCAGTTTGGCTGGGGTCTATGCTGAGCAGTTC.

Comment on this clone: Gene labels here are mouse ones. The CDR3 end is not reached by the read, which stops 1 residue before it; the germline J gene fills it in. V usage is TRBV26 and J usage is TRBJ2-5, with TRBD1 as a possible D gene (7 bases). The CDR3 extends over 15 amino acids. Trimming removed 0 bases at V and 2 bases at J, with 9 bases between. CDR1 and CDR2 (germline): KGHPV, FQNQEV (reference sequence). CDR3 protein: CASSLSGGRQDTQYF. The CDR3 bases that were read are TGTGCCAGCAGTCTGTCAGGGGGCCGCCAAGACACCCAGTAC.